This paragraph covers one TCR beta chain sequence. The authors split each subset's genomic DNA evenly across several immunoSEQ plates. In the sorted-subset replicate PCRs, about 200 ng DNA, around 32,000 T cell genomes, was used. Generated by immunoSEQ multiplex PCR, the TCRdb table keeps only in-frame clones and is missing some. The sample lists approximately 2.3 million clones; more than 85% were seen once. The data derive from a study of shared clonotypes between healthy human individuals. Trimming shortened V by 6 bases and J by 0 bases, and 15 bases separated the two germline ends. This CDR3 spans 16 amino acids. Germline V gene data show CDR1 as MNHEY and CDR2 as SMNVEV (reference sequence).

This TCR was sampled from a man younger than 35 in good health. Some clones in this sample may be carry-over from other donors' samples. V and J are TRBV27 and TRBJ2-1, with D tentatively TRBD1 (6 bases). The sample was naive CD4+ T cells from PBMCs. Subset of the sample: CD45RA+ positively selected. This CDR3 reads CASRYTGMSSYNEQFF. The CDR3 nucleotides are TGTGCCAGCAGATACACAGGGATGAGCTCCTACAATGAGCAGTTCTTC.